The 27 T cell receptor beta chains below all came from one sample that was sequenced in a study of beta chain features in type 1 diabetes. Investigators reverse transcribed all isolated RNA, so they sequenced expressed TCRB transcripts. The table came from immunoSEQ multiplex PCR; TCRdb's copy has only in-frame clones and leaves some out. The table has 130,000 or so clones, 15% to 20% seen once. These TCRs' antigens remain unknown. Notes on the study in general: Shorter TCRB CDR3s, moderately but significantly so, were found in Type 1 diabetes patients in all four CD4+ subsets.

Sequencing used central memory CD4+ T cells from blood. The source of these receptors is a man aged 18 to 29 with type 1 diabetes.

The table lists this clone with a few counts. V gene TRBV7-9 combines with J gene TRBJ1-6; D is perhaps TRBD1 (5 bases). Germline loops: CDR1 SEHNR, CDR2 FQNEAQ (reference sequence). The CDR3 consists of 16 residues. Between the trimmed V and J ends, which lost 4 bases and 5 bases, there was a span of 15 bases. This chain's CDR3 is CASSSRDRANNSPLHF. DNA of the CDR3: TGTGCCAGCAGCTCACGAGACAGAGCTAATAATTCACCCCTCCACTTT.

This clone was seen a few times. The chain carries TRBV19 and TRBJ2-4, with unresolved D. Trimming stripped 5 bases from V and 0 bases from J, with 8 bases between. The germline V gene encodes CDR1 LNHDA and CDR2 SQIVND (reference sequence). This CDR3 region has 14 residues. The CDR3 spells CASSPTRAKNIQYF. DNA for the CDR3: TGTGCCAGTAGTCCGACTCGAGCCAAAAACATTCAGTACTTC.

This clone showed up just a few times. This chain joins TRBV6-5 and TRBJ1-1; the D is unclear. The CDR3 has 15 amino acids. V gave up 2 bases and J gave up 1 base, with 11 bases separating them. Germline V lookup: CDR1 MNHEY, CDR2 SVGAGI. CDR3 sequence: CASSYPHGENTEAFF. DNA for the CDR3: TGTGCCAGCAGTTACCCCCACGGCGAGAACACTGAAGCTTTCTTT.

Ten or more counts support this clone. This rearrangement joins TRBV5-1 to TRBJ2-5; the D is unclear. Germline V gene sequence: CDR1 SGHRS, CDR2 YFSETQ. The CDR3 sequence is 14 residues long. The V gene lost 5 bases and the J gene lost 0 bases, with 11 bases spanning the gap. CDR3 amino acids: CASSAGSHQETQYF. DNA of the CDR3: TGCGCCAGCAGTGCTGGGTCCCACCAAGAGACCCAGTACTTC.

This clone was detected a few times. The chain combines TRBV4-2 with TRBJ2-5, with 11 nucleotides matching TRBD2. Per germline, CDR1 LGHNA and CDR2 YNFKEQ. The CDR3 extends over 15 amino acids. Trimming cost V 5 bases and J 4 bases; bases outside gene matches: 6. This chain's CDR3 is CASSLRSGRGETQYF. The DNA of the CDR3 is TGTGCCAGCAGCTTGCGTAGCGGGAGGGGAGAGACCCAGTACTTC.

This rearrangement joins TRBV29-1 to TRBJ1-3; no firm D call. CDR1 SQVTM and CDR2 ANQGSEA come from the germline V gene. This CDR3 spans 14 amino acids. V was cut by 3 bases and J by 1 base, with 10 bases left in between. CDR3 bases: TGCAGCGTTGAGCTACAACTGTCTGGAAACACCATATATTTT. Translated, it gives CSVELQLSGNTIYF.

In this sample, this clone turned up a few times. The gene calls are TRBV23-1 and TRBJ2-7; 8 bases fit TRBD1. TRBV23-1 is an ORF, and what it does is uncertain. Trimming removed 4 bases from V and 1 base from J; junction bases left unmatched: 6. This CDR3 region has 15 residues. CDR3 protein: CASSPDRGPSYEQYF. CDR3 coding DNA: TGCGCCAGCAGTCCTGACAGGGGCCCTTCCTACGAGCAGTACTTC.

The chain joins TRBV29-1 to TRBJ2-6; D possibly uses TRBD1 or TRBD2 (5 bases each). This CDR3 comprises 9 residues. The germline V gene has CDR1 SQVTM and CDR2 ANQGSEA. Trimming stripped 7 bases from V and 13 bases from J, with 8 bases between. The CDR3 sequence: CSAEGVLTF. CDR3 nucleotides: TGCAGCGCCGAGGGGGTCCTGACTTTC.

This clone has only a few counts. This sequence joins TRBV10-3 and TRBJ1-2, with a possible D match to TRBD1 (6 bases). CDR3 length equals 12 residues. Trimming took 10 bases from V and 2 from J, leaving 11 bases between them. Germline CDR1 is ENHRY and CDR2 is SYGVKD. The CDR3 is CATLTGNYGYTF. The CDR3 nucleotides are TGTGCCACCCTTACAGGGAACTATGGCTACACCTTC.

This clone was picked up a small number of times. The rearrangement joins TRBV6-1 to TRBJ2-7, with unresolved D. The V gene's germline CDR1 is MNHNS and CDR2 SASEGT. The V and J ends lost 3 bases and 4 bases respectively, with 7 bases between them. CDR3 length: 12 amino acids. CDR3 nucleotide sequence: TGTGCCAGCAGTGAGGACCGATACGAGCAGTACTTC. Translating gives CASSEDRYEQYF.

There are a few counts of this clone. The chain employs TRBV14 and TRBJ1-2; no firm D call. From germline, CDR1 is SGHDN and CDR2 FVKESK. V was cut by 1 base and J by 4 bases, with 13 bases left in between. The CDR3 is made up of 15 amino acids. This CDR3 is CASSQARGGSYGYTF. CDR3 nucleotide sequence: TGTGCCAGCAGCCAAGCCCGGGGAGGTTCCTATGGCTACACCTTC.

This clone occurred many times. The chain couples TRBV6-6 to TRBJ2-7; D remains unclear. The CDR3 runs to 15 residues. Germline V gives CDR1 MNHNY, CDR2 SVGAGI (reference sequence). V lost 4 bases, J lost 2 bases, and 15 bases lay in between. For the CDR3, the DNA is TGTGCCAGCAGTTCCCCGCCGACTGTTACCTACGAGCAGTACTTC. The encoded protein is CASSSPPTVTYEQYF.

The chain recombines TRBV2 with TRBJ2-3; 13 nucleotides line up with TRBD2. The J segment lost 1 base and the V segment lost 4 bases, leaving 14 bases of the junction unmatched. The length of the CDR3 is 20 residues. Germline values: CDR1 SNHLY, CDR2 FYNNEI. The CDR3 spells CASSASSLAGGPRGTDTQYF. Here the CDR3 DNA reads TGTGCCAGCAGTGCAAGCTCACTAGCGGGAGGGCCACGGGGCACAGATACGCAGTATTTT.

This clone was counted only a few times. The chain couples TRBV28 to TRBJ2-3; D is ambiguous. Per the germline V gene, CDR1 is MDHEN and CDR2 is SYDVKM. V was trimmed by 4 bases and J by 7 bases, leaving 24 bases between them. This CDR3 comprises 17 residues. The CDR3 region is CASSSSRMQAGWNTQYF. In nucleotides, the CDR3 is TGTGCCAGCAGTTCCTCGCGCATGCAAGCCGGGTGGAATACGCAGTATTTT. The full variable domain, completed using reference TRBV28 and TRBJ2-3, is DVKVTQSSRYLVKRTGEKVFLECVQDMDHENMFWYRQDPGLGLRLIYFSYDVKMKEKGDIPEGYSVSREKKERFSLILESASTNQTSMYLCASSSSRMQAGWNTQYFGPGTRLTVL.

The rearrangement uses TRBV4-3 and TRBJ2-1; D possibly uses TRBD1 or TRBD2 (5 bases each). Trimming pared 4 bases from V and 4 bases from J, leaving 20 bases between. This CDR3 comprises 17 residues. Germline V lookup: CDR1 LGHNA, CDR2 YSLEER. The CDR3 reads CASSRSRGRILYNEQFF. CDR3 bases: TGCGCCAGCAGCCGCTCCCGGGGCCGTATACTATACAATGAGCAGTTCTTC.

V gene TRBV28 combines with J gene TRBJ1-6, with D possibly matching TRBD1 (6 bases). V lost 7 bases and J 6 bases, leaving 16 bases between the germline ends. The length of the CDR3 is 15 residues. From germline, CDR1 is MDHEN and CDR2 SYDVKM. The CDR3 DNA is TGTGCCAGCAAGGTGCGGGACACCCGTAATTCACCCCTCCACTTT. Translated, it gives CASKVRDTRNSPLHF.

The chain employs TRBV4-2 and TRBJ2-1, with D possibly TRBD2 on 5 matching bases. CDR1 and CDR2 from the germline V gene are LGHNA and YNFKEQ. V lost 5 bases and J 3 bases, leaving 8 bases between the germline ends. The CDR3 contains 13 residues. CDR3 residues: CASSGRGYNEQFF. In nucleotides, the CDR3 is TGTGCCAGCAGCGGCCGGGGCTACAATGAGCAGTTCTTC.

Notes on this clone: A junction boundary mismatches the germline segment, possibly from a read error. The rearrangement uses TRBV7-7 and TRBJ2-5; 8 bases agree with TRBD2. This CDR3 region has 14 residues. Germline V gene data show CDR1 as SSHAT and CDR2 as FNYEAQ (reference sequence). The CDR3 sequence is CASSLAGRGETQYF. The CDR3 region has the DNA TGTGCTAGCAGCTTAGCGGGAAGGGGAGAGACCCAGTACTTC.

Here the CDR3 DNA reads TGTGCCAGCAGCCCCGGGCCAGGCACAGATACGCAGTATTTT. Translated: CASSPGPGTDTQYF. This rearrangement joins TRBV6-5 to TRBJ2-3; D not certain. Trimming stripped 6 bases from V and 1 base from J, with 11 bases between. The CDR3 loop spans 14 amino acids. Germline CDR1 reads MNHEY; CDR2 reads SVGAGI.

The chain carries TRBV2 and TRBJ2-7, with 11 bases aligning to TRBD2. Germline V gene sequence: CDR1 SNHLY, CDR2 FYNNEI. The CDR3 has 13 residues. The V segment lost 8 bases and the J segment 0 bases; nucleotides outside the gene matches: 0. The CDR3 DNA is TGTGCCAGCGGGACTAGCGGCTCCTACGAGCAGTACTTC. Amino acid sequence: CASGTSGSYEQYF.

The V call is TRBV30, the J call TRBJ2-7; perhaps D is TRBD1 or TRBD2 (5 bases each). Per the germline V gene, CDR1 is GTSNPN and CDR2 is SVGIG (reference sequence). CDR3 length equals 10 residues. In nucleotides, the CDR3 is TGTGCTTCGGGGCAGGGCGAGCAGTACTTC. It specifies CASGQGEQYF.

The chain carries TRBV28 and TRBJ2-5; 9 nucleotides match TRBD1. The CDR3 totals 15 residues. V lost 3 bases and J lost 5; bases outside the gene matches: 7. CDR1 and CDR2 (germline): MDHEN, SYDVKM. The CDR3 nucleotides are TGTGCCAGCAGTTTGACCACAGGGGGCTGGGAGACCCAGTACTTC. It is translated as CASSLTTGGWETQYF. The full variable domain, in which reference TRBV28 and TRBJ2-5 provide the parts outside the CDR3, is DVKVTQSSRYLVKRTGEKVFLECVQDMDHENMFWYRQDPGLGLRLIYFSYDVKMKEKGDIPEGYSVSREKKERFSLILESASTNQTSMYLCASSLTTGGWETQYFGPGTRLLVL.

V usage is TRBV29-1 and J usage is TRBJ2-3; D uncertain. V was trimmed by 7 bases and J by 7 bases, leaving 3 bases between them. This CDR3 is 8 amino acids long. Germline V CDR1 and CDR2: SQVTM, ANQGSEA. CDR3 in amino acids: CSANTQYF. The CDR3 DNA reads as TGCAGCGCAAATACGCAGTATTTT.

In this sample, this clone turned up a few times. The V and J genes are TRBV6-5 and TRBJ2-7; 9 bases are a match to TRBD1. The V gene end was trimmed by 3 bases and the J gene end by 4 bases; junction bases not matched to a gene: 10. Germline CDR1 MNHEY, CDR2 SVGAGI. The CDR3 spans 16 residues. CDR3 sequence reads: CASSYDERDREYEQYF. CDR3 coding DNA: TGTGCCAGCAGTTATGACGAAAGGGACAGGGAGTACGAGCAGTACTTC.

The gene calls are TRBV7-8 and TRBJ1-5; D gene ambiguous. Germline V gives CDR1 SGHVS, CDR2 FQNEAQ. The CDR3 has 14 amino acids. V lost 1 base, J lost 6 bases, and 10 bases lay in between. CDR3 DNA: TGTGCCAGCAGCTTAGGGCAGGAGGGTCAGCCCCAGCATTTT. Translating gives CASSLGQEGQPQHF.

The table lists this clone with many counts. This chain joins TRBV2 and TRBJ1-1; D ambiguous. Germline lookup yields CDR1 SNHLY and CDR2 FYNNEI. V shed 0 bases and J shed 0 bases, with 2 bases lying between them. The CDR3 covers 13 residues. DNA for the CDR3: TGTGCCAGCAGTGAAGCGGTGAACACTGAAGCTTTCTTT. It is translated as CASSEAVNTEAFF.

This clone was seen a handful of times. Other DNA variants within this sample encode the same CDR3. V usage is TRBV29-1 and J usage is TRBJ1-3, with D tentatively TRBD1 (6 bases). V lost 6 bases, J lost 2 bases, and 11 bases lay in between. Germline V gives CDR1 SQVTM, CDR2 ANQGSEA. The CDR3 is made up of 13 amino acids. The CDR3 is CSVERGAGNTIYF. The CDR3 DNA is TGCAGCGTCGAGAGGGGGGCTGGAAACACCATATATTTT.